These T cell receptor beta chains were read from a single sample in a study of blood T cell repertoires in COVID-19. Produced via immunoSEQ multiplex PCR; TCRdb's table is partial and in-frame only. The sample yields roughly 250,000 clones, approximately 90% seen once. Sequencing was performed on PBMCs or T cells enriched from blood (not recorded which). The receptors come from a man in his forties who had recovered from COVID-19. Both conserved end residues are part of each CDR3. Each record gives: J gene, clone size, V gene, D gene, CDR3 protein, CDR3 DNA. A D gene is named only where the DNA matches it firmly. Some rows have no size entry. The others give once, few or many, or a class for an expanded clone.

j_gene: TRBJ1-4
abundance: once
v_gene: TRBV7-9
d_gene: NA
CDR3aa: CASSLGRANEKLFF
CDR3nt: TGTGCCAGCAGCCTTGGGAGGGCTAATGAAAAACTGTTTTTT

j_gene: TRBJ2-1
abundance: NA
v_gene: TRBV21-1
d_gene: NA
CDR3aa: CARPPGRRQFF
CDR3nt: TGTGCCAGACCTCCGGGTCGAAGGCAGTTCTTC

j_gene: TRBJ1-1
abundance: NA
v_gene: TRBV20-1
d_gene: NA
CDR3aa: CSARVSREAFF
CDR3nt: TGCAGTGCTAGAGTGAGCCGCGAAGCTTTCTTT

j_gene: TRBJ1-1
abundance: NA
v_gene: TRBV3-1/TRBV3-2
d_gene: TRBD1
CDR3aa: CASSSRDRNTEAFF
CDR3nt: TGTGCCAGCAGCTCCCGGGACAGGAACACTGAAGCTTTCTTT

j_gene: TRBJ2-7
abundance: NA
v_gene: TRBV7-8
d_gene: TRBD2
CDR3aa: CASSPAGLDSYEQYF
CDR3nt: TGTGCCAGCAGCCCCGCAGGACTAGACTCCTACGAGCAGTACTTC

j_gene: TRBJ2-1
abundance: NA
v_gene: TRBV29-1
d_gene: TRBD1
CDR3aa: CSVGDRDIYNEQFF
CDR3nt: TGCAGCGTTGGGGACAGGGATATTTACAATGAGCAGTTCTTC

j_gene: TRBJ2-3
abundance: NA
v_gene: TRBV28
d_gene: TRBD2
CDR3aa: CASSYPAGGTDTQYF
CDR3nt: TGTGCCAGCAGTTATCCAGCGGGAGGCACAGATACGCAGTATTTT

j_gene: TRBJ2-7
abundance: NA
v_gene: TRBV4-3
d_gene: TRBD1
CDR3aa: CASSQGHWGQGPYEQYF
CDR3nt: TGCGCCAGCAGCCAAGGCCATTGGGGACAGGGACCCTACGAGCAGTACTTC

j_gene: TRBJ1-4
abundance: NA
v_gene: TRBV19
d_gene: TRBD1
CDR3aa: CASSIRGQGELFF
CDR3nt: TGTGCCAGTAGTATCCGGGGACAGGGGGAACTGTTTTTT

j_gene: TRBJ2-2
abundance: NA
v_gene: TRBV29-1
d_gene: TRBD1
CDR3aa: CSVGTGDSNTGELFF
CDR3nt: TGCAGCGTTGGGACAGGGGATTCGAACACCGGGGAGCTGTTTTTT

j_gene: TRBJ2-7
abundance: NA
v_gene: TRBV7-8
d_gene: TRBD1
CDR3aa: CASSLTQGETYEQYF
CDR3nt: TGTGCCAGCAGCTTAACTCAGGGGGAAACTTACGAGCAGTACTTC

j_gene: TRBJ1-1
abundance: NA
v_gene: TRBV12-3/TRBV12-4
d_gene: NA
CDR3aa: CASSLTGETEAFF
CDR3nt: TGTGCCAGCAGCTTGACAGGTGAAACTGAAGCTTTCTTT

j_gene: TRBJ1-5
abundance: NA
v_gene: TRBV7-8
d_gene: TRBD1
CDR3aa: CASSLARTGRGQPQHF
CDR3nt: TGTGCCAGCAGCTTAGCGAGGACAGGGCGCGGACAGCCCCAGCATTTT

j_gene: TRBJ1-6
abundance: NA
v_gene: TRBV28
d_gene: TRBD1
CDR3aa: CATSEGGSNNSPLHF
CDR3nt: TGTGCCACCTCGGAAGGGGGCAGCAATAATTCACCCCTCCACTTT

j_gene: TRBJ2-7
abundance: NA
v_gene: TRBV5-5
d_gene: NA
CDR3aa: CASSLTALSSYEQYF
CDR3nt: TGTGCCAGCAGCTTGACAGCTCTCAGCTCCTACGAGCAGTACTTC

j_gene: TRBJ1-2
abundance: NA
v_gene: TRBV12-3/TRBV12-4
d_gene: NA
CDR3aa: CASSSDGNYGYTF
CDR3nt: TGTGCCAGCAGTTCCGACGGGAACTATGGCTACACCTTC

j_gene: TRBJ1-4
abundance: NA
v_gene: TRBV2
d_gene: TRBD1
CDR3aa: CASRPTGGSGEKLFF
CDR3nt: TGTGCCAGCAGACCCACAGGGGGCTCGGGCGAAAAACTGTTTTTT

j_gene: TRBJ1-5
abundance: many
v_gene: TRBV6-5
d_gene: TRBD1
CDR3aa: CASSMGQEGNQPQHF
CDR3nt: TGTGCCAGCAGTATGGGACAGGAAGGCAATCAGCCCCAGCATTTT

j_gene: TRBJ2-7
abundance: NA
v_gene: TRBV5-5
d_gene: TRBD1
CDR3aa: CASSFQGAYEQYF
CDR3nt: TGTGCCAGCAGCTTCCAGGGGGCGTACGAGCAGTACTTC

j_gene: TRBJ1-2
abundance: NA
v_gene: TRBV6-5
d_gene: NA
CDR3aa: CASSYGGPWNYGYTF
CDR3nt: TGTGCCAGCAGTTATGGGGGCCCCTGGAACTATGGCTACACCTTC

j_gene: TRBJ1-2
abundance: NA
v_gene: TRBV19
d_gene: NA
CDR3aa: CASSIDPGNGYTF
CDR3nt: TGTGCCAGTAGTATAGATCCCGGTAATGGCTACACCTTC

j_gene: TRBJ1-2
abundance: NA
v_gene: TRBV6-1
d_gene: NA
CDR3aa: CASSETANYGYTF
CDR3nt: TGTGCCAGCAGTGAAACAGCAAACTATGGCTACACCTTC

j_gene: TRBJ1-2
abundance: NA
v_gene: TRBV7-8
d_gene: NA
CDR3aa: CASSLQVEPFRGYTF
CDR3nt: TGTGCCAGCAGCTTGCAGGTCGAACCCTTCCGTGGCTACACCTTC

j_gene: TRBJ1-2
abundance: NA
v_gene: TRBV11-3
d_gene: NA
CDR3aa: CASRSGGQDYGYTF
CDR3nt: TGTGCCAGCAGATCGGGGGGGCAGGACTATGGCTACACCTTC

j_gene: TRBJ1-2
abundance: NA
v_gene: TRBV11-1
d_gene: NA
CDR3aa: CASSLGAAYGYTF
CDR3nt: TGTGCCAGCAGCTTAGGCGCGGCGTATGGCTACACCTTC

j_gene: TRBJ1-5
abundance: NA
v_gene: TRBV7-8
d_gene: TRBD1
CDR3aa: CASTTGGWTGGAYWPQHF
CDR3nt: TGTGCCAGCACCACCGGGGGCTGGACAGGGGGCGCGTACTGGCCCCAGCATTTT

j_gene: TRBJ2-5
abundance: NA
v_gene: TRBV2
d_gene: NA
CDR3aa: CASSDRGTMGQETQYF
CDR3nt: TGTGCCAGCAGTGATAGAGGGACAATGGGCCAAGAGACCCAGTACTTC

j_gene: TRBJ2-7
abundance: NA
v_gene: TRBV28
d_gene: TRBD2
CDR3aa: CASSMRLAGTYEQYF
CDR3nt: TGTGCCAGCAGTATGCGACTAGCGGGAACGTACGAGCAGTACTTC

j_gene: TRBJ2-7
abundance: NA
v_gene: TRBV19
d_gene: TRBD1
CDR3aa: CASSIAGQGYYEQYF
CDR3nt: TGTGCCAGTAGTATAGCAGGACAGGGGTACTACGAGCAGTACTTC

j_gene: TRBJ2-7
abundance: NA
v_gene: TRBV3-1/TRBV3-2
d_gene: TRBD1
CDR3aa: CASSRRDRGSEQYF
CDR3nt: TGTGCCAGCAGCCGAAGGGACAGGGGGAGTGAGCAGTACTTC

j_gene: TRBJ2-2
abundance: NA
v_gene: TRBV27
d_gene: NA
CDR3aa: CASSSGTHTNTGELFF
CDR3nt: TGTGCCAGCAGCTCTGGGACACACACAAACACCGGGGAGCTGTTTTTT

j_gene: TRBJ2-7
abundance: NA
v_gene: TRBV2
d_gene: NA
CDR3aa: CASSEASFEEYF
CDR3nt: TGTGCCAGCAGTGAAGCTAGCTTCGAGGAGTACTTC

j_gene: TRBJ1-1
abundance: NA
v_gene: TRBV19
d_gene: NA
CDR3aa: CASSIWADLMNTEAFF
CDR3nt: TGTGCCAGTAGTATTTGGGCAGACCTCATGAACACTGAAGCTTTCTTT

j_gene: TRBJ1-2
abundance: NA
v_gene: TRBV28
d_gene: TRBD1
CDR3aa: CASHRDGQGNYGYTF
CDR3nt: TGTGCCAGCCATCGGGATGGACAGGGGAATTATGGCTACACCTTC

j_gene: TRBJ2-1
abundance: NA
v_gene: TRBV7-2
d_gene: TRBD2
CDR3aa: CASIRTSGGNNEQFF
CDR3nt: TGTGCCAGCATCAGGACTAGCGGGGGGAACAATGAGCAGTTCTTC

j_gene: TRBJ1-2
abundance: NA
v_gene: TRBV4-2
d_gene: TRBD1
CDR3aa: CASRPGQDSYGYTF
CDR3nt: TGTGCCAGCAGACCCGGACAGGATTCATATGGCTACACCTTC

j_gene: TRBJ2-7
abundance: NA
v_gene: TRBV3-1/TRBV3-2
d_gene: NA
CDR3aa: CASSQMQGSHEQYF
CDR3nt: TGTGCCAGCAGCCAAATGCAGGGGTCCCACGAGCAGTACTTC

j_gene: TRBJ1-2
abundance: NA
v_gene: TRBV7-2
d_gene: TRBD1
CDR3aa: CASSPDRVNGYTF
CDR3nt: TGTGCCAGCAGCCCAGACAGGGTAAATGGCTACACCTTC

j_gene: TRBJ2-2
abundance: NA
v_gene: TRBV6-4
d_gene: NA
CDR3aa: CASKTDTAIGELFF
CDR3nt: TGTGCCAGCAAAACCGACACGGCCATCGGGGAGCTGTTTTTT

j_gene: TRBJ2-3
abundance: once
v_gene: TRBV18
d_gene: NA
CDR3aa: CASSPTTSAKDTQYF
CDR3nt: TGTGCCAGCTCGCCGACTACCTCCGCTAAAGATACGCAGTATTTT

j_gene: TRBJ2-1
abundance: NA
v_gene: TRBV19
d_gene: TRBD1
CDR3aa: CASTEGAPPYNEQFF
CDR3nt: TGTGCCAGTACCGAGGGGGCGCCCCCTTACAATGAGCAGTTCTTC

j_gene: TRBJ1-5
abundance: NA
v_gene: TRBV19
d_gene: NA
CDR3aa: CASSPGGGGNQPQHF
CDR3nt: TGTGCCAGTAGCCCGGGCGGGGGGGGCAATCAGCCCCAGCATTTT

j_gene: TRBJ1-5
abundance: few
v_gene: TRBV7-9
d_gene: NA
CDR3aa: CASSFAGFSNQPQHF
CDR3nt: TGTGCCAGCAGCTTTGCGGGCTTTAGCAATCAGCCCCAGCATTTT

j_gene: TRBJ2-7
abundance: NA
v_gene: TRBV28
d_gene: NA
CDR3aa: CASSPSDRRFHF
CDR3nt: TGTGCCAGCAGTCCCTCGGACCGGAGGTTTCACTTC

j_gene: TRBJ2-7
abundance: NA
v_gene: TRBV7-2
d_gene: TRBD2
CDR3aa: CASSLVLAGDEQYF
CDR3nt: TGTGCCAGCAGCTTAGTGCTAGCGGGAGACGAGCAGTACTTC

j_gene: TRBJ1-6
abundance: NA
v_gene: TRBV7-2
d_gene: NA
CDR3aa: CASSHVPGPSSYNSPLHF
CDR3nt: TGTGCCAGCAGCCACGTCCCAGGGCCGAGCTCCTATAATTCACCCCTCCACTTT

j_gene: TRBJ1-1
abundance: NA
v_gene: TRBV2
d_gene: NA
CDR3aa: CASSDPLIFQGTEAFF
CDR3nt: TGTGCCAGCAGTGATCCATTAATTTTTCAGGGGACTGAAGCTTTCTTT

j_gene: TRBJ2-7
abundance: NA
v_gene: TRBV12-3/TRBV12-4
d_gene: NA
CDR3aa: CASSLLYEQYF
CDR3nt: TGTGCCAGCAGTTTACTCTACGAGCAGTACTTC